This entry is about one T cell receptor (beta chain). Its antigen remains unknown. The data belong to a study of regulatory dendritic cells for organ transplantation. Whole-study findings and limits: Naive CD4+ and CD8+ repertoires were highly diverse; memory CD8+ was most oligoclonal. Considerable individual heterogeneity was seen in alloreactive memory CD8+ T cells. Mature dendritic cells appeared to drive more memory CD8+ clonal expansion than regulatory ones.

This CDR3 is built from 14 residues. In germline, CDR1 is SGHRS, CDR2 YFSETQ. V was clipped by 0 bases and J by 0 bases, with 4 bases between them. The repertoire was sequenced with immunoSEQ multiplex PCR; TCRdb's copy has only in-frame clones and lacks some. The sample holds tens of thousands of clones, about four fifths seen once. J is TRBJ1-3 and V is TRBV5-1; D is uncertain. Material for sequencing was naive CD4+ T cells from blood. Subset here: CD45RA+ naive T cells. This clonotype was sampled from a human donor in good health. Here the CDR3 reads CASSLDSSGNTIYF. CDR3 nucleotides: TGCGCCAGCAGCTTGGATAGCTCTGGAAACACCATATATTTT.